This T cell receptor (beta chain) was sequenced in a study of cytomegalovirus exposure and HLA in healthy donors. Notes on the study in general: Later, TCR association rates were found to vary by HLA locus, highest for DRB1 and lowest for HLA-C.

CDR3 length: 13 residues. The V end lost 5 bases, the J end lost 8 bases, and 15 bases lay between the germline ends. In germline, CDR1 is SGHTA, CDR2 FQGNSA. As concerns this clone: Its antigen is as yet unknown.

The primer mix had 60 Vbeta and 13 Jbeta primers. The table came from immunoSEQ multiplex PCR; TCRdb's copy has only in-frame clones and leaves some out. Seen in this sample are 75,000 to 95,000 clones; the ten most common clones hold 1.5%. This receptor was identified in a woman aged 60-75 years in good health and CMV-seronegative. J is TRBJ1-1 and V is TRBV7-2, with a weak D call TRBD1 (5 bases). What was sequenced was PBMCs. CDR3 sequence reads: CASSPPGDREAFF. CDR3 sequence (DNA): TGTGCCAGCAGCCCACCAGGAGACAGAGAAGCTTTCTTT. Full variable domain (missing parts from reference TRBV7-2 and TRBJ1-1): GAGVSQSPSNKVTEKGKDVELRCDPISGHTALYWYRQSLGQGLEFLIYFQGNSAPDKSGLPSDRFSAERTGGSVSTLTIQRTQQEDSAVYLCASSPPGDREAFFGQGTRLTVV.